The clone carrying this T cell receptor beta chain showed up just once. This sample stems from a study of shared clonotypes between healthy human individuals. All donors qualified as healthy HIV-negative adults and had experienced no recent acute infections or vaccinations. On sorted subsets, replicate PCRs used 200 to 250 ng DNA, or tens of thousands of T cell genomes. Using immunoSEQ multiplex PCR, the repertoire was profiled, and TCRdb retains in-frame clones only, with some absent. In the table there are about 2 million clones, 85% to 95% of which are singletons. V lost 9 bases, J lost 0 bases, and 18 bases lay in between. CDR3 length: 15 amino acids. CDR1 is SGHAT, CDR2 FQNNGV, per germline.

Sequencing used naive CD4+ T cells sorted from blood. Stated subset: CD45RA+ positively selected. The chain links TRBV11-2 to TRBJ2-7; D perhaps matches TRBD1 (6 bases). The receptor's source is a man between 18 and 29 years old in good health. The CDR3 sequence is CASSIGTGSSYEQYF. The CDR3 nucleotides are TGTGCCAGTAGTATCGGAACAGGGAGCTCCTACGAGCAGTACTTC.